Below, 2 T cell receptor beta chains from the same sample are listed, as sequenced in a study of T-cell memory formation after mild COVID-19 (dated by TCRdb to the early 2020s). Libraries were constructed by 5' RACE. TCRdb lists the instrument as Illumina NovaSeq 6000. TCRdb trimmed public reads at Q25 via fastp, called clones via MiXCR and kept in-frame beta chains. Merged by CDR3 protein, the rows form single entries marked with the most common genes and DNA. Recorded for this sample are about 350,000 distinct CDR3 sequences; roughly 13% of them occurred a single time. The top ten clones comprise about 24% of the sample. Sequencing was done on a sample of PBMCs or a T cell subset sorted from them (not recorded which). All receptors derive from a man between 18 and 35 years old who had mild COVID-19 (a few samples of this study predate the infection). The sample titles of this study are shuffled in the database, so cell type and time point are left out; the donor was told from shared clones.

The chain uses TRBV27 and TRBJ2-3; 11 bases match TRBD2. The CDR3 spans 16 residues. CDR1 MNHEY and CDR2 SMNVEV come from the germline V gene (reference sequence). V shed 5 bases, J shed 2 bases, and the junction held 6 bases outside the gene matches. The CDR3 spells CASSPGTSGLTDTQYF. In DNA form, the CDR3 reads TGTGCCAGCAGTCCCGGGACTAGCGGCCTCACAGATACGCAGTATTTT.

The table lists this clonotype with many counts. The chain recombines TRBV6-2 or TRBV6-3 with TRBJ2-1, with D possibly TRBD2 on 6 matching bases. Trimming left V 6 bases short and J 12 bases short, with 18 bases between. The CDR3 sequence is 13 residues long. The germline CDR1 and CDR2 sequences are MNHEY and SVGEGT. This chain's CDR3 is CASSYGGAATQFF. The CDR3 DNA sequence: TGTGCCAGCAGCTACGGGGGAGCCGCAACGCAGTTCTTC.